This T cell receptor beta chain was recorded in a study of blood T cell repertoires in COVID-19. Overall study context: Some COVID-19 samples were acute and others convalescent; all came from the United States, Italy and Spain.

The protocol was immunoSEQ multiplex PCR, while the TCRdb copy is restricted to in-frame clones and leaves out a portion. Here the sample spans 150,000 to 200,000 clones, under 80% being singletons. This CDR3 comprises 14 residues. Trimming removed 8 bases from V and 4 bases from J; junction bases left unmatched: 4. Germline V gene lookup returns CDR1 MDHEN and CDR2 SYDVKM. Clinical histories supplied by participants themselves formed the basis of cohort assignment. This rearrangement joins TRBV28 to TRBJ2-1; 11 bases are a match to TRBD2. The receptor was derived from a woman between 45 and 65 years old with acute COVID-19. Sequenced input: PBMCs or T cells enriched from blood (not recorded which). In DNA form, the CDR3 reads TGTGCCAGCCTAGCGGGGGGCGGTTACAATGAGCAGTTCTTC. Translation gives CASLAGGGYNEQFF.